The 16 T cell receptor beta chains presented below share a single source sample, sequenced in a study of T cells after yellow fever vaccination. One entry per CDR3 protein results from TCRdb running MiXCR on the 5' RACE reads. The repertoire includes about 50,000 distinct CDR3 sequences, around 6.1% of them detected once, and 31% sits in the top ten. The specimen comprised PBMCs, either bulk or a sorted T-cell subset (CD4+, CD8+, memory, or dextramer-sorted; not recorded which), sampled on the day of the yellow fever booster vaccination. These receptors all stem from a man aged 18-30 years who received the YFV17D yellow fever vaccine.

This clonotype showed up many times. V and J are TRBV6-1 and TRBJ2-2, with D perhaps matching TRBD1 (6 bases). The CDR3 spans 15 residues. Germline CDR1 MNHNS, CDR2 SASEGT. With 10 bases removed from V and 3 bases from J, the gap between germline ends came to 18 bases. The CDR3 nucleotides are TGTGCCACAACCCTCAGGGGCTCGTACACCGGGGAGCTGTTTTTT. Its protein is CATTLRGSYTGELFF.

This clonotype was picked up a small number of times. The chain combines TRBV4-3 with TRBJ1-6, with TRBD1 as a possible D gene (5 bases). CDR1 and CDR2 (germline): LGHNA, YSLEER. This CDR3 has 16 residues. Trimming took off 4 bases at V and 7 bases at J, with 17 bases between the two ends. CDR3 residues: CASSPERFSGNSPLHF. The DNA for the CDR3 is TGCGCCAGCAGCCCGGAGCGGTTTTCAGGGAATTCACCCCTCCACTTT.

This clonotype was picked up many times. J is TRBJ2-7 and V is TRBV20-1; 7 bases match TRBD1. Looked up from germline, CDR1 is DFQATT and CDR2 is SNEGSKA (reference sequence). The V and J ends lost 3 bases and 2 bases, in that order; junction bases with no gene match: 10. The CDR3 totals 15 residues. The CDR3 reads CSARGHGDRAYEQYV. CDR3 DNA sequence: TGCAGTGCTAGGGGACACGGGGACAGAGCCTACGAGCAGTACGTC.

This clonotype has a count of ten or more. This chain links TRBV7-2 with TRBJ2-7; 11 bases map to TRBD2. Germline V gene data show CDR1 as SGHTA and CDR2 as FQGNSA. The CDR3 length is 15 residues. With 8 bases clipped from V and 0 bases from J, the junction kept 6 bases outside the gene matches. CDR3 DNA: TGTGCCAGCGCCCTAGCGGGGGGCCTCTCCTACGAGCAGTACTTC. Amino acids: CASALAGGLSYEQYF.

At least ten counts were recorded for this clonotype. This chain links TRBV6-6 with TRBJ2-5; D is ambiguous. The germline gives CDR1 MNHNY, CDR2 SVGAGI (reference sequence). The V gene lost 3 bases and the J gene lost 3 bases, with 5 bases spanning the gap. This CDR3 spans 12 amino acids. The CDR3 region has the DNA TGTGCCAGCAGTTATGCGAAAGAGACCCAGTACTTC. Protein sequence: CASSYAKETQYF.

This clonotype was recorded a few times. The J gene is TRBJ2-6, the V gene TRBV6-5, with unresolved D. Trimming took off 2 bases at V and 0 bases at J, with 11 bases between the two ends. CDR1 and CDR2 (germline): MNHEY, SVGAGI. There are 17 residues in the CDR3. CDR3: CASSYPPGDSGANVLTF. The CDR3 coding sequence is TGTGCCAGCAGTTACCCCCCAGGTGACTCTGGGGCCAACGTCCTGACTTTC.

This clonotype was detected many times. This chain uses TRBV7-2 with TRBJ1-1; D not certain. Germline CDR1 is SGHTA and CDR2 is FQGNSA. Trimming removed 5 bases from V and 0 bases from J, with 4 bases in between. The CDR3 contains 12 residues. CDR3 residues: CASSALNTEAFF. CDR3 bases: TGTGCCAGCAGCGCCCTGAACACTGAAGCTTTCTTT.

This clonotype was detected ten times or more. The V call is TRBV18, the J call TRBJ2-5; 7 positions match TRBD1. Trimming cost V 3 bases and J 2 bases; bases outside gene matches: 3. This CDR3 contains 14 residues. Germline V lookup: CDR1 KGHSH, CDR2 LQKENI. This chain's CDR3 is CASSPNRGQETQYF. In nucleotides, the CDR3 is TGTGCCAGCTCACCCAACAGGGGACAAGAGACCCAGTACTTC. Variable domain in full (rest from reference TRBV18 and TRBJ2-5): NAGVMQNPRHLVRRRGQEARLRCSPMKGHSHVYWYRQLPEEGLKFMVYLQKENIIDESGMPKERFSAEFPKEGPSILRIQQVVRGDSAAYFCASSPNRGQETQYFGPGTRLLVL.

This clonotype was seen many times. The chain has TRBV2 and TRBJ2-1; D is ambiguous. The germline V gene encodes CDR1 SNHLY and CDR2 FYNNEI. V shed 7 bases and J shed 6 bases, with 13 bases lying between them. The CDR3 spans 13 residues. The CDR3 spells CASKDGFVNEQFF. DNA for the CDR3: TGTGCCAGCAAGGACGGATTTGTCAATGAGCAGTTCTTC.

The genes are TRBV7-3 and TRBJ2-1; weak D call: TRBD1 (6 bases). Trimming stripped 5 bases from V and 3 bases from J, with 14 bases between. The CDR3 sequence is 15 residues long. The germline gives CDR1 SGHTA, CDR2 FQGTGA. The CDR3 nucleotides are TGTGCCAGCAGCAAATGGGAAGGGGGCTACAATGAGCAGTTCTTC. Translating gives CASSKWEGGYNEQFF.

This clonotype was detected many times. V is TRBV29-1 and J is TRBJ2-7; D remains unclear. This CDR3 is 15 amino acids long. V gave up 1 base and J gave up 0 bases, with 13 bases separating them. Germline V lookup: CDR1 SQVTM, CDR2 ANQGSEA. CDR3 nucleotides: TGCAGCGTTGAAGGTCTTAGCCTTGGCTCCTACGAGCAGTACTTC. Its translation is CSVEGLSLGSYEQYF.

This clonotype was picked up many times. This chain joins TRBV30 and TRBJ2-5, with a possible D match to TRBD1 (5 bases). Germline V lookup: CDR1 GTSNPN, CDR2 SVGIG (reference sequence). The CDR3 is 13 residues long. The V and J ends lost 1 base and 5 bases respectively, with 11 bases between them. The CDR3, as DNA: TGTGCCTGGAGTGCGGACATGCGGGAGACCCAGTACTTC. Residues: CAWSADMRETQYF.

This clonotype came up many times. The CDR3 sequence: CASSLMGISRTLYNEQFF. For the CDR3, the DNA is TGTGCCAGCAGCTTAATGGGGATCTCGAGGACACTCTACAATGAGCAGTTCTTC. The V call is TRBV7-6, the J call TRBJ2-1; D is possibly TRBD1 (5 bases). V lost 2 bases to trimming and J lost 3 bases, with 20 bases between them. The CDR3 totals 18 residues. CDR1 SGHVS and CDR2 FNYEAQ come from the germline V gene.

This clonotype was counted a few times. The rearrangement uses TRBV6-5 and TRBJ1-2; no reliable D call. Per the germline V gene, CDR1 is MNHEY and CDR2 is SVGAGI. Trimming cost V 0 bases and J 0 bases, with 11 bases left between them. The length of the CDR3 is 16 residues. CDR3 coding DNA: TGTGCCAGCAGTTACTCGATAACATTCCCTAACTATGGCTACACCTTC. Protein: CASSYSITFPNYGYTF.

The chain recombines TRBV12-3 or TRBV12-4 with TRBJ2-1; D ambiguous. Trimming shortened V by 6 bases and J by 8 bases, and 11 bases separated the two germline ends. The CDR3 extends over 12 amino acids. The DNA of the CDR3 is TGTGCCAGCAGGCTTACTACTGATGAGCAGTTCTTC. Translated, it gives CASRLTTDEQFF.

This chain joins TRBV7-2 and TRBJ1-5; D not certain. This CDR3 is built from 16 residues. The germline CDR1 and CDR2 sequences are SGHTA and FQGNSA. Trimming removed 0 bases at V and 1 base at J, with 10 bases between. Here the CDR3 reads CASSLAGRASNQPQHF. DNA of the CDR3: TGTGCCAGCAGCTTAGCGGGCAGAGCCAGCAATCAGCCCCAGCATTTT.